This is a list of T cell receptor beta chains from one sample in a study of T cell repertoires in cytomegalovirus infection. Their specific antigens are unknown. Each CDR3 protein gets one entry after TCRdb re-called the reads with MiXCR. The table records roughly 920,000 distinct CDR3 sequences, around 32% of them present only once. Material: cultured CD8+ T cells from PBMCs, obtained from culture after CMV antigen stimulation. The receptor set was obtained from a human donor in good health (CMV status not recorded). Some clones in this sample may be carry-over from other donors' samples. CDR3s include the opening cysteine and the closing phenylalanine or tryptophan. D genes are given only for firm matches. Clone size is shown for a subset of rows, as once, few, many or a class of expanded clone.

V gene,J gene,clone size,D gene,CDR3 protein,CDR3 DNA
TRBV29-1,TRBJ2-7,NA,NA,CSVAKGDSYEQYF,TGCAGCGTTGCCAAGGGTGACTCCTACGAGCAGTACTTC
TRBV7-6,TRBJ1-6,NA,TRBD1,CASRRGGGSSYNSPLHF,TGTGCCAGCAGAAGAGGGGGCGGAAGCTCCTATAATTCACCCCTCCACTTT
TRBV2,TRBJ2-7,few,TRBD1,CASSGFRDRVSYEQYF,TGTGCCAGCAGTGGGTTCCGGGACAGGGTCTCCTACGAGCAGTACTTC
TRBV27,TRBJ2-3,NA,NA,CASSLLYVGADTQYF,TGTGCCAGCAGTTTGCTTTACGTGGGGGCAGATACGCAGTATTTT
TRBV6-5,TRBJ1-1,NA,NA,CASSKAASNTEAFF,TGTGCCAGCAGTAAGGCGGCTTCGAACACTGAAGCTTTCTTT
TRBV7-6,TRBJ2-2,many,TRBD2,CASSLAGTSDFTGELFF,TGTGCCAGCAGCTTAGCGGGGACTAGTGATTTCACCGGGGAGCTGTTTTTT
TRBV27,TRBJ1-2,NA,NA,CASSFAGALGYGYTF,TGTGCCAGCAGTTTTGCAGGGGCGCTTGGCTATGGCTACACCTTC
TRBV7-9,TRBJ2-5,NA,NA,CASSLAPFSDIEETQYF,TGTGCCAGCAGCTTAGCGCCTTTTTCGGACATTGAAGAGACCCAGTACTTC
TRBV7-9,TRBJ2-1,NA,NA,CASRWLRPGGNEQFF,TGTGCCAGCAGATGGCTCCGGCCCGGAGGAAATGAGCAGTTCTTC
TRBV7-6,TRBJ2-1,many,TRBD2,CASSSELAGGPNEQFF,TGTGCCAGCAGCTCCGAGCTAGCGGGGGGGCCGAACGAGCAGTTCTTC